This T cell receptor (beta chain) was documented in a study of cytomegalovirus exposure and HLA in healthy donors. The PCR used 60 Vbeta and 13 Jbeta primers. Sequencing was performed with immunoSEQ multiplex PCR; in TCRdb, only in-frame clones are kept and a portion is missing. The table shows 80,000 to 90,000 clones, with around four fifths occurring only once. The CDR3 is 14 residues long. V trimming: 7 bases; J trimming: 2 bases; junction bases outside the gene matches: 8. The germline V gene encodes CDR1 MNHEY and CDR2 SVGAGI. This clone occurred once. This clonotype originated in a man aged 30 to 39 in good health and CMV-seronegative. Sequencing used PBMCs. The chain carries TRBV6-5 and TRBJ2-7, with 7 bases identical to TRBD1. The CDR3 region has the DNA TGTGCCAGCATGATAGACAGGGCCGCCTACGAGCAGTACTTC. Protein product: CASMIDRAAYEQYF.